This passage covers 15 T cell receptor beta chains from one sample sequenced in a study of cytomegalovirus exposure and HLA in healthy donors. Primers included in the PCR were 60 Vbeta and 13 Jbeta primers. The data were produced by immunoSEQ multiplex PCR, yet TCRdb's version contains in-frame clones alone and is incomplete. The repertoire holds approximately 160,000 clones, with over 70% as singletons. The sequenced sample was PBMCs. Every receptor here comes from a woman aged 40 to 49 in good health and CMV-seropositive.

In this sample, this clone turned up once. The V and J genes are TRBV14 and TRBJ2-5; tentatively, D is TRBD1 (6 bases). The CDR3 has 13 amino acids. V was trimmed by 0 bases and J by 4 bases, leaving 6 bases between them. CDR1 and CDR2 (germline): SGHDN, FVKESK. CDR3 in DNA: TGTGCCAGCAGCCAAGACAGGGGAGAGACCCAGTACTTC. Encoded protein: CASSQDRGETQYF.

This rearrangement joins TRBV7-8 to TRBJ1-4, with D possibly TRBD1 on 6 matching bases. The CDR3 sequence is 15 residues long. V was pared by 4 bases and J by 4 bases, with 13 bases between. Germline CDR1 is SGHVS and CDR2 is FQNEAQ. The CDR3 region has the DNA TGTGCCAGCAGCTCTCAGACAGGTTTTAATGAAAAACTGTTTTTT. Its protein is CASSSQTGFNEKLFF.

This sequence joins TRBV6-1 and TRBJ1-4; TRBD1 might be the D (5 bases). The CDR3 length is 15 residues. Looked up from germline, CDR1 is MNHNS and CDR2 is SASEGT. Between the trimmed V and J ends, which lost 4 bases and 8 bases, there was a span of 17 bases. The CDR3, as DNA: TGTGCCAGCAGTGGACAGCTGCTGATGAAGGAAAAACTGTTTTTT. Its protein is CASSGQLLMKEKLFF.

J is TRBJ2-3 and V is TRBV11-1; 7 nucleotides match TRBD1. CDR1 and CDR2 from the germline V gene are SGHAT and FQDESV (reference sequence). The CDR3 runs 15 residues. The ends lost 5 bases at V and 5 bases at J; junction bases unmatched: 10. CDR3 sequence (DNA): TGTGCCAGCAGCGTTAACCCCACAGGGGAAGATACGCAGTATTTT. This codes for CASSVNPTGEDTQYF.

The chain couples TRBV19 to TRBJ2-3, with 12 bases fitting TRBD1. Trimming at V came to 5 bases and at J to 0 bases, leaving 6 bases not matched to a gene. This CDR3 comprises 17 residues. Germline-derived CDR1 and CDR2 are LNHDA and SQIVND (reference sequence). The CDR3 loop reads CASSQGQGAVSTDTQYF. The CDR3 coding sequence is TGTGCCAGTAGTCAGGGACAGGGGGCGGTGAGCACAGATACGCAGTATTTT.

The CDR3 DNA is TGTGCCAGCAGCCCAGACAGTTATAATTCACCCCTCCACTTT. Protein product: CASSPDSYNSPLHF. The chain uses TRBV7-2 and TRBJ1-6; possibly TRBD1 for D (5 bases). Germline CDR1 and CDR2: SGHTA and FQGNSA. The length of the CDR3 is 14 residues. V was trimmed by 5 bases and J by 4 bases, leaving 9 bases between them.

CDR3 protein: CASSPQQGVNYGYTF. CDR3 sequence (DNA): TGTGCCAGCAGCCCTCAACAGGGAGTGAACTATGGCTACACCTTC. The chain employs TRBV5-4 and TRBJ1-2, with a tentative D call TRBD1 (6 bases). The ends were cut back, 4 bases at V and 2 bases at J, with 15 bases in the middle. The germline CDR1 and CDR2 sequences are SGHNT and YYREEE (reference sequence). CDR3 size: 15 residues. The variable domain in full, with the rest retrieved from reference TRBV5-4 and TRBJ1-2, is ETGVTQSPTHLIKTRGQQVTLRCSSQSGHNTVSWYQQALGQGPQFIFQYYREEENGRGNFPPRFSGLQFPNYSSELNVNALELDDSALYLCASSPQQGVNYGYTFGSGTRLTVV.

The V gene is TRBV28, the J gene TRBJ1-3; the D is unclear. V dropped 6 bases and J dropped 0 bases, with 3 bases sitting between them. Germline V gene data show CDR1 as MDHEN and CDR2 as SYDVKM. CDR3 length: 12 residues. CDR3 protein: CASRYSGNTIYF. The CDR3 region has the DNA TGTGCCAGCAGGTACTCTGGAAACACCATATATTTT.

The chain joins TRBV30 to TRBJ2-1; TRBD2 agrees at 14 bases. Trimming cost V 4 bases and J 6 bases; bases outside gene matches: 5. CDR3 length equals 15 residues. Germline V gives CDR1 GTSNPN, CDR2 SVGIG (reference sequence). CDR3 sequence reads: CAWTAGTSGGNEQFF. The CDR3 bases are TGTGCCTGGACCGCAGGGACTAGCGGGGGCAATGAGCAGTTCTTC.

V is TRBV19 and J is TRBJ2-6, with D tentatively TRBD2 (5 bases). V was trimmed by 5 bases and J by 0 bases, leaving 8 bases between them. This CDR3 has 15 residues. Per germline, CDR1 LNHDA and CDR2 SQIVND (reference sequence). DNA of the CDR3: TGTGCCAGTAGTGTTCGGGACTCTGGGGCCAACGTCCTGACTTTC. This gives the protein CASSVRDSGANVLTF.

A word on this clone: A read error may account for a junction end that differs from germline. The same CDR3 can be traced to other DNA sequences in this sample. The chain joins TRBV7-8 to TRBJ1-4; weak D call: TRBD1 (5 bases). Germline V gene sequence: CDR1 SGHVS, CDR2 FQNEAQ. The length of the CDR3 is 16 residues. In nucleotides, the CDR3 is TGTGCCAGCAGCCGCCGCGAGGGGAGGTCTAATGAAAAGCTGTTTTTT. It codes for CASSRREGRSNEKLFF.

The V and J genes are TRBV30 and TRBJ1-2, with 8 bases that match TRBD1. The CDR3 loop spans 14 amino acids. The junction had 15 bases not matched to a gene; V was cut back by 7 bases and J by 8 bases. Looked up from germline, CDR1 is GTSNPN and CDR2 is SVGIG (reference sequence). In DNA, the CDR3 is TGTGCCTTTATCCGACAGGGGCCTAAGTACGGCTACACCTTC. Translated, it gives CAFIRQGPKYGYTF.

The CDR3 DNA is TGCGCCAGCATCCGCACAGGGGACGCCGGGCTGAACACTGAAGCTTTCTTT. Translating it yields CASIRTGDAGLNTEAFF. This sequence joins TRBV5-1 and TRBJ1-1, with TRBD1 matching over 7 bases. V was clipped by 6 bases and J by 0 bases; unmatched bases: 14. This CDR3 is 17 amino acids long. The germline V gene has CDR1 SGHRS and CDR2 YFSETQ.

The V gene is TRBV4-1, the J gene TRBJ1-5, with no clear D. The CDR3 spans 15 residues. Germline CDR1 is MGHRA and CDR2 is YSYEKL. V was shortened by 1 base and J by 10 bases, with 17 bases between the two germline ends. Written as DNA, the CDR3 is TGCGCCAGCAGCCAAGTAATTGACCGGGAAACCCCCCAGCATTTT. It specifies CASSQVIDRETPQHF.

The V and J genes are TRBV30 and TRBJ2-5; maybe TRBD2 (7 bases). Germline-derived CDR1 and CDR2 are GTSNPN and SVGIG (reference sequence). The CDR3 extends over 14 amino acids. The CDR3, as DNA: TGTGGACTTACAGGAGGGGGGGGGCAAGAGACCCAGTACTTC. Its translation is CGLTGGGGQETQYF.